Below are 9 T cell receptor beta chains sequenced from a single sample in a study of metastatic and nonmetastatic thyroid tumors. TCRdb reprocessed the PCR reads via MiXCR. The sample records about 6,200 clones, roughly 30% being singletons. All patients were untreated before thyroid surgery. Sequencing was carried out using adjacent normal tissue. The receptor source for this set is a female donor with papillary thyroid cancer or a benign thyroid nodule (not recorded which). Some clones in this sample may be carry-over from other donors' samples.

This clone occurred a few times. The chain has TRBV18 and TRBJ2-7; 13 bases are a match to TRBD2. CDR1 and CDR2 (germline): KGHSH, LQKENI. This CDR3 is 20 amino acids long. The junction had 17 bases not matched to a gene; V was cut back by 4 bases and J by 2 bases. The DNA for the CDR3 is TGTGCCAGCTCACTCAAAGGGGGGTCGGGACTAGCGGGACCTACCTACGAGCAGTACTTC. Its translation: CASSLKGGSGLAGPTYEQYF.

The V gene is TRBV13, the J gene TRBJ2-1, with D possibly TRBD2 on 6 matching bases. The CDR3 runs 15 residues. Trimming took 8 bases from V and 7 from J, leaving 21 bases between them. Germline lookup yields CDR1 PRHDT and CDR2 FYEKMQ (reference sequence). The DNA for the CDR3 is TGTGCCAGCTCCCCTGGTTTGGGAGCGGGTAATGAGCAGTTCTTC. This sequence encodes CASSPGLGAGNEQFF.

V usage is TRBV5-6 and J usage is TRBJ2-1; TRBD2 aligns across 7 bases. Trimming removed 4 bases from V and 0 bases from J; junction bases left unmatched: 7. CDR1 is SGHDT, CDR2 YYEEEE, per germline. The CDR3 length is 16 residues. The CDR3 loop reads CASSPGGGVSYNEQFF. The CDR3 nucleotides are TGTGCCAGCAGCCCCGGGGGAGGGGTCTCCTACAATGAGCAGTTCTTC. Combining the CDR3 with reference TRBV5-6 and TRBJ2-1 gives the whole variable domain DAGVTQSPTHLIKTRGQQVTLRCSPKSGHDTVSWYQQALGQGPQFIFQYYEEEERQRGNFPDRFSGHQFPNYSSELNVNALLLGDSALYLCASSPGGGVSYNEQFFGPGTRLTVL.

This clone was seen a few times. The chain is built from TRBV6-5 and TRBJ1-1; D is unresolved. CDR1 is MNHEY and CDR2 is SVGAGI in the germline V gene. Deletions cut 4 bases from V and 7 bases from J, with 16 bases between. The CDR3 covers 14 residues. The CDR3 DNA reads as TGTGCCAGCAGTTTGGAGGTGACTGGCATTGAAGCTTTCTTT. Protein product: CASSLEVTGIEAFF.

This clone was observed a few times. The chain uses TRBV6-1 and TRBJ2-2; D is perhaps TRBD1 or TRBD2 (5 bases each). The germline V and J ends were trimmed by 7 bases and 2 bases, with 11 bases remaining between them. Germline values: CDR1 MNHNS, CDR2 SASEGT. This CDR3 spans 14 amino acids. CDR3 sequence (DNA): TGTGCCAGCAACCGGGACCCAAACACCGGGGAGCTGTTTTTT. It translates to CASNRDPNTGELFF.

This clone was recorded once. CDR3 coding DNA: TGTGCCAGCAGCCTTACAGGGGGCAAGGACACTGAAGCTTTCTTT. Residues: CASSLTGGKDTEAFF. V is TRBV7-9 and J is TRBJ1-1; 9 bases map to TRBD1. Germline loops: CDR1 SEHNR, CDR2 FQNEAQ (reference sequence). V lost 5 bases, J lost 3 bases, and 7 bases stayed unmatched. The CDR3 has 15 residues.

The rearrangement uses TRBV28 and TRBJ1-2; D is unclear. CDR3 length: 15 amino acids. V was cut by 5 bases and J by 0 bases, with 13 bases left in between. The germline V gene has CDR1 MDHEN and CDR2 SYDVKM. CDR3 sequence reads: CASSPSGVANYGYTF. In nucleotides, the CDR3 is TGTGCCAGCAGTCCCTCCGGGGTAGCTAACTATGGCTACACCTTC.

This clone was picked up many times. A junction end diverges from the germline sequence, so it may reflect a read error. The chain couples TRBV6-1 to TRBJ1-5; D remains unclear. The germline V gene has CDR1 MNHNS and CDR2 SASEGT. The CDR3 sequence is 13 residues long. The DNA for the CDR3 is TGTGCCAGCAGTGAATTCAGGTATCAGCCCCGGCATTTT. It specifies CASSEFRYQPRHF.

This chain joins TRBV20-1 and TRBJ2-1; TRBD2 matches 13 bases. V gave up 4 bases and J gave up 9 bases; unmatched junction bases: 9. The length of the CDR3 is 15 residues. Germline CDR1 DFQATT, CDR2 SNEGSKA (reference sequence). In nucleotides, the CDR3 is TGCAGTGCTATAGGACTAGCGGGAGTTACCACTGAGCAGTTCTTC. Encoded protein: CSAIGLAGVTTEQFF.